One and the same sample provided the 28 T cell receptor beta chains below, sequenced in a study of graft-versus-host responses after intestinal transplantation. Assay: immunoSEQ multiplex PCR; the TCRdb copy retains only in-frame clones and omits some. The table shows under 100,000 clones, with 80% to 95% occurring only once. The sample consisted of PBMCs, taken roughly 68 weeks after intestinal transplant. Receptor source: a human patient who received an intestinal transplant, so some T cells may come from the graft donor.

The chain links TRBV4-1 to TRBJ2-5, with D possibly being TRBD1 or TRBD2 (6 bases each). This CDR3 comprises 14 residues. Germline-derived CDR1 and CDR2 are MGHRA and YSYEKL. Trimming cost V 1 base and J 7 bases, with 13 bases left between them. Here the CDR3 reads CASSQVTGGGTQYF. The DNA of the CDR3 is TGCGCCAGCAGCCAAGTAACCGGAGGGGGGACCCAGTACTTC.

The V and J genes are TRBV4-1 and TRBJ2-7; 8 bases align to TRBD2. This CDR3 comprises 15 residues. Trimming at V came to 0 bases and at J to 1 base, leaving 2 bases not matched to a gene. Germline V gene data show CDR1 as MGHRA and CDR2 as YSYEKL. CDR3 in amino acids: CASSQDRGGSYEQYF. Written as DNA, the CDR3 is TGCGCCAGCAGCCAAGATCGGGGGGGTTCCTACGAGCAGTACTTC.

This clone was observed a handful of times. V gene TRBV27 combines with J gene TRBJ1-5, with a tentative D call TRBD1 (5 bases). This CDR3 contains 14 residues. Trimming left V 5 bases short and J 0 bases short, with 8 bases between. Per germline, CDR1 MNHEY and CDR2 SMNVEV (reference sequence). CDR3 in amino acids: CASSGDGSNQPQHF. For the CDR3, the DNA is TGTGCCAGCAGTGGGGACGGTAGCAATCAGCCCCAGCATTTT.

This clone was recorded once. This chain links TRBV6-5 with TRBJ2-7, with D possibly being TRBD1 or TRBD2 (5 bases each). The CDR3 is made up of 16 amino acids. Per the germline V gene, CDR1 is MNHEY and CDR2 is SVGAGI. Trimming pared 0 bases from V and 0 bases from J, leaving 12 bases between. CDR3: CASSYSGAAHSYEQYF. The CDR3 bases are TGTGCCAGCAGTTACTCCGGGGCGGCCCACTCCTACGAGCAGTACTTC.

The J gene is TRBJ1-2, the V gene TRBV7-6; D remains unclear. Germline CDR1 reads SGHVS; CDR2 reads FNYEAQ. The CDR3 is 15 amino acids. Trimming pared 5 bases from V and 4 bases from J, leaving 17 bases between. Here the CDR3 DNA reads TGTGCCAGCAGCATCCAATCTCGAAAGACCTATGGCTACACCTTC. Its translation is CASSIQSRKTYGYTF.

This sequence joins TRBV29-1 and TRBJ1-1; TRBD1 aligns across 7 bases. Germline CDR1 SQVTM, CDR2 ANQGSEA. Trimming at V came to 5 bases and at J to 2 bases, leaving 2 bases not matched to a gene. The CDR3 loop spans 12 amino acids. CDR3 sequence reads: CSVRQGNTEAFF. The CDR3, as DNA: TGCAGCGTTCGACAGGGTAACACTGAAGCTTTCTTT.

The chain is built from TRBV6-5 and TRBJ1-5; D not resolved. V lost 6 bases and J 0 bases, leaving 6 bases between the germline ends. CDR3 length equals 13 residues. Germline V lookup: CDR1 MNHEY, CDR2 SVGAGI. CDR3 bases: TGTGCCAGCAGGCGCTATAGCAATCAGCCCCAGCATTTT. Protein: CASRRYSNQPQHF.

V gene TRBV5-1 combines with J gene TRBJ1-1; 7 positions agree with TRBD1. J lost 0 bases, V lost 0 bases, and 2 bases had no gene match. The CDR3 is 15 amino acids. In germline, CDR1 is SGHRS, CDR2 YFSETQ. CDR3 protein: CASSLGTGLNTEAFF. CDR3 DNA: TGCGCCAGCAGCTTGGGGACAGGCCTGAACACTGAAGCTTTCTTT.

In its sample, this clone was seen once. The chain recombines TRBV6-1 with TRBJ2-1; possible D gene TRBD2, 5 bases. There are 14 residues in the CDR3. Germline V gene data show CDR1 as MNHNS and CDR2 as SASEGT. V dropped 1 base and J dropped 4 bases, with 8 bases sitting between them. The DNA for the CDR3 is TGTGCCAGCAGTGAAGGGGCGGGTTACAATGAGCAGTTCTTC. Protein: CASSEGAGYNEQFF.

The rearrangement links TRBV7-8 to TRBJ2-3; 8 bases line up with TRBD2. CDR1 and CDR2 (germline): SGHVS, FQNEAQ. The V gene end was trimmed by 5 bases and the J gene end by 2 bases; junction bases not matched to a gene: 9. The CDR3 runs 16 residues. Here the CDR3 reads CASSPTRGADTDTQYF. DNA of the CDR3: TGTGCCAGCAGCCCAACGCGGGGGGCGGACACAGATACGCAGTATTTT. Full variable domain (outside the CDR3, taken from reference TRBV7-8 and TRBJ2-3): GAGVSQSPRYKVAKRGQDVALRCDPISGHVSLFWYQQALGQGPEFLTYFQNEAQLDKSGLPSDRFFAERPEGSVSTLKIQRTQQEDSAVYLCASSPTRGADTDTQYFGPGTRLTVL.

V is TRBV9 and J is TRBJ1-5; 7 nucleotides agree with TRBD1. The J segment lost 7 bases and the V segment lost 2 bases, leaving 6 bases of the junction unmatched. The CDR3 contains 14 residues. Germline CDR1 and CDR2: SGDLS and YYNGEE. The CDR3 sequence is CASSVGDRGQPQHF. CDR3 bases: TGTGCCAGCAGCGTTGGGGACAGAGGGCAGCCCCAGCATTTT.

This clone was found once. This chain's CDR3 is CASSLGINEQFF. The CDR3 region has the DNA TGTGCCAGCAGCTTGGGGATCAATGAGCAGTTCTTC. The chain uses TRBV11-2 and TRBJ2-1; D remains ambiguous. The length of the CDR3 is 12 residues. The germline V and J ends were trimmed by 3 bases and 6 bases, with 6 bases remaining between them. CDR1 and CDR2 from the germline V gene are SGHAT and FQNNGV.

The chain couples TRBV2 to TRBJ2-7, with D maybe TRBD2 (5 bases). V was pared by 1 base and J by 0 bases, with 7 bases between. CDR3 size: 14 residues. Germline lookup yields CDR1 SNHLY and CDR2 FYNNEI. DNA for the CDR3: TGTGCCAGCAGTGAAGGACTACCCTCCTACGAGCAGTACTTC. As protein: CASSEGLPSYEQYF.

The chain employs TRBV5-1 and TRBJ1-3; no clear D. Trimming left V 4 bases short and J 0 bases short, with 14 bases between. Per germline, CDR1 SGHRS and CDR2 YFSETQ. The CDR3 consists of 16 residues. DNA for the CDR3: TGCGCCAGCAGCAGGGCCGGGCAGTCCTCTGGAAACACCATATATTTT. It specifies CASSRAGQSSGNTIYF.

The chain combines TRBV14 with TRBJ2-1; D is unresolved. This CDR3 is built from 14 residues. The germline gives CDR1 SGHDN, CDR2 FVKESK. Trimming shortened V by 0 bases and J by 3 bases, and 6 bases separated the two germline ends. CDR3 coding DNA: TGTGCCAGCAGCCAAGAGGGCGTCTACAATGAGCAGTTCTTC. The encoded protein is CASSQEGVYNEQFF.

This chain links TRBV19 with TRBJ2-5, with D maybe TRBD2 (6 bases). In germline, CDR1 is LNHDA, CDR2 SQIVND (reference sequence). This CDR3 contains 17 residues. Trimming left V 10 bases short and J 1 base short, with 25 bases between. The chain's CDR3 is CATQTRELIKLQETQYF. As DNA, the CDR3 is TGTGCCACCCAAACCCGGGAGCTCATAAAACTCCAAGAGACCCAGTACTTC.

This chain connects TRBV19 to TRBJ1-1; 7 nucleotides match TRBD1. From germline, CDR1 is LNHDA and CDR2 SQIVND (reference sequence). CDR3 length: 12 residues. The trim removed 7 bases at V and 3 bases at J, leaving 2 bases unmatched. This CDR3 reads CASIQGDTEAFF. The CDR3 nucleotides read TGTGCCAGTATTCAGGGGGACACTGAAGCTTTCTTT. The full variable domain, its missing parts supplied by reference TRBV19 and TRBJ1-1, is DGGITQSPKYLFRKEGQNVTLSCEQNLNHDAMYWYRQDPGQGLRLIYYSQIVNDFQKGDIAEGYSVSREKKESFPLTVTSAQKNPTAFYLCASIQGDTEAFFGQGTRLTVV.

V is TRBV7-2 and J is TRBJ1-6; 7 nucleotides agree with TRBD1. This CDR3 region has 14 residues. The V and J ends lost 5 bases and 14 bases, in that order; junction bases with no gene match: 12. Germline V gene lookup returns CDR1 SGHTA and CDR2 FQGNSA. The CDR3 spells CASSPGQTRWTLHF. The CDR3 region has the DNA TGTGCCAGCAGCCCGGGACAGACAAGGTGGACCCTCCACTTT.

The chain is built from TRBV6-6 and TRBJ1-5; D unresolved. V was shortened by 8 bases and J by 3 bases, with 14 bases between the two germline ends. Germline V gives CDR1 MNHNY, CDR2 SVGAGI (reference sequence). The CDR3 is made up of 14 amino acids. CDR3 coding DNA: TGTGCCAGCCTCCCCTGGGCACACAATCAGCCCCAGCATTTT. This encodes CASLPWAHNQPQHF.

V and J are TRBV7-8 and TRBJ2-7; D is possibly TRBD1 or TRBD2 (5 bases each). Trimming cost V 6 bases and J 3 bases, with 9 bases left between them. The germline CDR1 and CDR2 sequences are SGHVS and FQNEAQ. This CDR3 contains 12 residues. The DNA of the CDR3 is TGTGCCAGCAGGGGGGTGGACTACGAGCAGTACTTC. It is translated as CASRGVDYEQYF.

The sample holds one count of this clone. The CDR3 protein is CASTLGHTGELFF. The CDR3, as DNA: TGCGCCAGCACCCTGGGACACACCGGGGAGCTGTTTTTT. The gene calls are TRBV10-2 and TRBJ2-2; D possibly uses TRBD1 or TRBD2 (5 bases each). This CDR3 contains 13 residues. Deletions cut 7 bases from V and 3 bases from J, with 9 bases between. Germline V lookup: CDR1 WSHSY, CDR2 SAAADI.

In its sample, this clone was seen once. The rearrangement uses TRBV5-8 and TRBJ1-3; D remains unclear. The CDR3 consists of 16 residues. Per germline, CDR1 SGHTS and CDR2 YDEGEE. The ends were cut back, 0 bases at V and 9 bases at J, with 19 bases in the middle. CDR3 bases: TGTGCCAGCAGCTTGGGGTCGGAGGGAAGCTCGCGCACCATATATTTT. Protein: CASSLGSEGSSRTIYF.

CDR3 region: CASSSQGVLETQYF. The CDR3 DNA is TGTGCCAGCAGCTCCCAGGGGGTTTTGGAGACCCAGTACTTC. The chain joins TRBV13 to TRBJ2-5, with 7 bases identical to TRBD1. This CDR3 region has 14 residues. Per the germline V gene, CDR1 is PRHDT and CDR2 is FYEKMQ (reference sequence). V dropped 4 bases and J dropped 5; count of bases not matched to a gene: 7.

The gene calls are TRBV6-5 and TRBJ1-2, with D perhaps matching TRBD1 (5 bases). V gave up 5 bases and J gave up 4 bases, with 14 bases separating them. CDR3 length: 14 residues. Germline CDR1 and CDR2: MNHEY and SVGAGI. CDR3 protein: CASSSRVFGYGYTF. CDR3 bases: TGTGCCAGCAGTAGCAGGGTTTTTGGCTATGGCTACACCTTC.

V is TRBV6-5 and J is TRBJ2-6; no firm D call. V lost 9 bases to trimming and J lost 0 bases, with 12 bases between them. Germline CDR1 and CDR2: MNHEY and SVGAGI. The CDR3 length is 15 residues. In DNA form, the CDR3 reads TGTGCCAGTCGGACCACGGACTCTGGGGCCAACGTCCTGACTTTC. It translates to CASRTTDSGANVLTF.

V is TRBV7-9 and J is TRBJ1-1; no reliable D call. The CDR3 length is 15 residues. Germline values: CDR1 SEHNR, CDR2 FQNEAQ (reference sequence). The V gene lost 1 base and the J gene lost 1 base, with 10 bases spanning the gap. CDR3 DNA sequence: TGTGCCAGCAGCTTAGGAAGGTCGGGGAACACTGAAGCTTTCTTT. The encoded protein is CASSLGRSGNTEAFF. Complete variable domain (other parts from reference TRBV7-9 and TRBJ1-1): DTGVSQNPRHKITKRGQNVTFRCDPISEHNRLYWYRQTLGQGPEFLTYFQNEAQLEKSRLLSDRFSAERPKGSFSTLEIQRTEQGDSAMYLCASSLGRSGNTEAFFGQGTRLTVV.

CDR3 region: CASSLEKDRLAYGYTF. CDR3 in DNA: TGTGCCAGCAGCTTGGAAAAGGACAGACTTGCCTATGGCTACACCTTC. The chain uses TRBV5-6 and TRBJ1-2; possibly TRBD1 for D (6 bases). This CDR3 has 16 residues. V lost 0 bases, J lost 4 bases, and 16 bases lay in between. Germline V CDR1 and CDR2: SGHDT, YYEEEE.

This clone was recorded only once. V usage is TRBV5-1 and J usage is TRBJ2-3; D call uncertain. Trimming took 9 bases from V and 2 from J, leaving 16 bases between them. In germline, CDR1 is SGHRS, CDR2 YFSETQ. The CDR3 is 14 residues long. CDR3 protein: CATKPISATDTQYF. The CDR3 region has the DNA TGCGCCACTAAACCAATTTCAGCCACAGATACGCAGTATTTT.